The rows below give T cell receptor beta chains drawn from one sample of a study of blood T cell repertoires in COVID-19. TCRdb keeps only in-frame clones here, not all; method: immunoSEQ multiplex PCR. The sample holds 400,000 to 450,000 clones; 75% to 90% are singletons and the top ten take 1.1%. The sample consisted of PBMCs or T cells enriched from blood (not recorded which). The receptors stem from a man under 40 who had recovered from COVID-19. The CDR3 runs from the conserved cysteine through the conserved F or W. Each record gives: CDR3 DNA, CDR3 protein, J gene, clone size, V gene, CDR3 length, D gene. A D gene is named only where the DNA matches it firmly. Not all rows give a size; the values are once, few, many and, for expanded clones, a class.

cdr3_nt: TGTGCCAGCTCAGGCAGTGCTATTAACTATGGCTACACCTTC; cdr3_aa: CASSGSAINYGYTF; j_call: TRBJ1-2; clone_size: NA; v_call: TRBV6-5; cdr3_length: 14; d_call: NA
cdr3_nt: TGTGCCAGCAGCTTACTTCCGGGACAGGGTGAAGCTTTCTTT; cdr3_aa: CASSLLPGQGEAFF; j_call: TRBJ1-1; clone_size: NA; v_call: TRBV11-2; cdr3_length: 14; d_call: TRBD1
cdr3_nt: TGTGCCAGCAGCTTAAGGACTAGGATTGACGAGCAGTACTTC; cdr3_aa: CASSLRTRIDEQYF; j_call: TRBJ2-7; clone_size: NA; v_call: TRBV7-9; cdr3_length: 14; d_call: TRBD2
cdr3_nt: TGTGCCAGCTCAGACAGGCACTCTGGGGCCAACGTCCTGACTTTC; cdr3_aa: CASSDRHSGANVLTF; j_call: TRBJ2-6; clone_size: NA; v_call: TRBV6-5; cdr3_length: 15; d_call: NA
cdr3_nt: TGTGCCAGCAGCGTAGACCAGGGACAGGGAGGGAACGGCTACACCTTC; cdr3_aa: CASSVDQGQGGNGYTF; j_call: TRBJ1-2; clone_size: NA; v_call: TRBV9; cdr3_length: 16; d_call: TRBD1
cdr3_nt: TGTGCCAGCAGCTTCCCGGGAACCCAGTACGAGCAGTACTTC; cdr3_aa: CASSFPGTQYEQYF; j_call: TRBJ2-7; clone_size: NA; v_call: TRBV5-5; cdr3_length: 14; d_call: NA
cdr3_nt: TGTGCCAGCAGTACCGGGACTTTACGGGGCTACACCTTC; cdr3_aa: CASSTGTLRGYTF; j_call: TRBJ1-2; clone_size: NA; v_call: TRBV28; cdr3_length: 13; d_call: NA
cdr3_nt: TGTGCCAGCAGTTTGCGGGGCGACACTGAAGCTTTCTTT; cdr3_aa: CASSLRGDTEAFF; j_call: TRBJ1-1; clone_size: NA; v_call: TRBV28; cdr3_length: 13; d_call: NA
cdr3_nt: TGTGCCAGCAGTCACAAGCGCAGGGGTTACGAGCAGTACTTC; cdr3_aa: CASSHKRRGYEQYF; j_call: TRBJ2-7; clone_size: NA; v_call: TRBV27; cdr3_length: 14; d_call: NA
cdr3_nt: TGTGCCAGCAGCGTACTTCCTAGCTCGAATGAGCAGTTCTTC; cdr3_aa: CASSVLPSSNEQFF; j_call: TRBJ2-1; clone_size: NA; v_call: TRBV9; cdr3_length: 14; d_call: NA
cdr3_nt: TGTGCCAGCAGGACTCTTGGGACAGGGGGCTCTGAAGCTTTCTTT; cdr3_aa: CASRTLGTGGSEAFF; j_call: TRBJ1-1; clone_size: NA; v_call: TRBV2; cdr3_length: 15; d_call: TRBD1
cdr3_nt: TGTGCCAGCAGTAGGGGCTTCGAGTATGGCTACACCTTC; cdr3_aa: CASSRGFEYGYTF; j_call: TRBJ1-2; clone_size: few; v_call: TRBV6-5; cdr3_length: 13; d_call: NA
cdr3_nt: TGTGCCAGCAGCTTAGATCGGGGGACTCTCCTATACACTGAAGCTTTCTTT; cdr3_aa: CASSLDRGTLLYTEAFF; j_call: TRBJ1-1; clone_size: NA; v_call: TRBV11-2; cdr3_length: 17; d_call: NA
cdr3_nt: TGTGCCAGCAGTTTGACCGGGGACAGCTCCTACAATGAGCAGTTCTTC; cdr3_aa: CASSLTGDSSYNEQFF; j_call: TRBJ2-1; clone_size: NA; v_call: TRBV7-2; cdr3_length: 16; d_call: TRBD1
cdr3_nt: TGTGCCAGCAGTTTAGGAGTATATGGCTACACCTTC; cdr3_aa: CASSLGVYGYTF; j_call: TRBJ1-2; clone_size: NA; v_call: TRBV12-3/TRBV12-4; cdr3_length: 12; d_call: NA
cdr3_nt: TGCGCCAGCAGCCAAGGACAGTCGGCTGAGGCCAACGTCCTGACTTTC; cdr3_aa: CASSQGQSAEANVLTF; j_call: TRBJ2-6; clone_size: many; v_call: TRBV4-1; cdr3_length: 16; d_call: NA
cdr3_nt: TGTGCCAGCAGCCCAACTCCCAATTACTACGAGCAGTACTTC; cdr3_aa: CASSPTPNYYEQYF; j_call: TRBJ2-7; clone_size: NA; v_call: TRBV9; cdr3_length: 14; d_call: NA
cdr3_nt: TGTGCCAGCAGTGGGGGGACAGCCTACTACAATGAGCAGTTCTTC; cdr3_aa: CASSGGTAYYNEQFF; j_call: TRBJ2-1; clone_size: NA; v_call: TRBV28; cdr3_length: 15; d_call: NA
cdr3_nt: TGTGCCAGCAGCCAAGCGAAAAACAACCAGGAAACCCAGTACTTC; cdr3_aa: CASSQAKNNQETQYF; j_call: TRBJ2-5; clone_size: NA; v_call: TRBV4-2; cdr3_length: 15; d_call: NA
cdr3_nt: TGTGCCAGCAGCCTCTCAACAGGGGGCTTCGCGTACGAGCAGTACTTC; cdr3_aa: CASSLSTGGFAYEQYF; j_call: TRBJ2-7; clone_size: NA; v_call: TRBV3-1/TRBV3-2; cdr3_length: 16; d_call: TRBD1
cdr3_nt: TGTGCCAGCAGTCCCGACAGGGGGCAGACTGAAGCTTTCTTT; cdr3_aa: CASSPDRGQTEAFF; j_call: TRBJ1-1; clone_size: NA; v_call: TRBV28; cdr3_length: 14; d_call: TRBD1
cdr3_nt: TGTGCCAGCTCACCCATGACAGGGGGCGATAAACCCTACACCTTC; cdr3_aa: CASSPMTGGDKPYTF; j_call: TRBJ1-2; clone_size: NA; v_call: TRBV18; cdr3_length: 15; d_call: TRBD1
cdr3_nt: TGTGCCAGTAGTATATCCCACAGGGGAGAATTTGAGACCCAGTACTTC; cdr3_aa: CASSISHRGEFETQYF; j_call: TRBJ2-5; clone_size: NA; v_call: TRBV19; cdr3_length: 16; d_call: TRBD1
cdr3_nt: TGTGCCAGCAGAAGGGCCGGGACAACTAATGAAAAACTGTTTTTT; cdr3_aa: CASRRAGTTNEKLFF; j_call: TRBJ1-4; clone_size: NA; v_call: TRBV5-4; cdr3_length: 15; d_call: NA
cdr3_nt: TGCAGCGTTGACTCTAGCGGGAGGTACAATGAGCAGTTCTTC; cdr3_aa: CSVDSSGRYNEQFF; j_call: TRBJ2-1; clone_size: NA; v_call: TRBV29-1; cdr3_length: 14; d_call: TRBD2
cdr3_nt: TGTGCCAGCTCACCTATGACCGGGCGGGCCCAAAAACTGTTTTTT; cdr3_aa: CASSPMTGRAQKLFF; j_call: TRBJ1-4; clone_size: once; v_call: TRBV18; cdr3_length: 15; d_call: NA
cdr3_nt: TGTGCCAGCAACCGTCCCGGGACAGGGATCGATGGCTACACCTTC; cdr3_aa: CASNRPGTGIDGYTF; j_call: TRBJ1-2; clone_size: NA; v_call: TRBV28; cdr3_length: 15; d_call: TRBD1
cdr3_nt: TGTGCCAGCAGTTACACGACTAGCGGGAGCACAGATACGCAGTATTTT; cdr3_aa: CASSYTTSGSTDTQYF; j_call: TRBJ2-3; clone_size: NA; v_call: TRBV6-5; cdr3_length: 16; d_call: TRBD2
cdr3_nt: TGTGCCAGCAGTCCGTACAATGAGCAGTTCTTC; cdr3_aa: CASSPYNEQFF; j_call: TRBJ2-1; clone_size: NA; v_call: TRBV28; cdr3_length: 11; d_call: NA
cdr3_nt: TGCAGCGCCCGGACAGGGCTTTTCTATGGCTACACCTTC; cdr3_aa: CSARTGLFYGYTF; j_call: TRBJ1-2; clone_size: NA; v_call: TRBV29-1; cdr3_length: 13; d_call: TRBD1
cdr3_nt: TGTGCCAGCACCCAACCCGGGACAGCGGAGACCCAGTACTTC; cdr3_aa: CASTQPGTAETQYF; j_call: TRBJ2-5; clone_size: NA; v_call: TRBV28; cdr3_length: 14; d_call: TRBD1
cdr3_nt: TGTGCCAGCAACCTTTTAGGACTGGGGGGTACTGAAGCTTTCTTT; cdr3_aa: CASNLLGLGGTEAFF; j_call: TRBJ1-1; clone_size: NA; v_call: TRBV2; cdr3_length: 15; d_call: NA
cdr3_nt: TGTGCCAGCAGCCCGCGGGGCACCCATGGCTACACCTTC; cdr3_aa: CASSPRGTHGYTF; j_call: TRBJ1-2; clone_size: NA; v_call: TRBV3-1/TRBV3-2; cdr3_length: 13; d_call: NA
cdr3_nt: TGTGCCAGCAGCCGAAGTCCGATCCTCCGGGACTACGAGCAGTACTTC; cdr3_aa: CASSRSPILRDYEQYF; j_call: TRBJ2-7; clone_size: NA; v_call: TRBV3-1/TRBV3-2; cdr3_length: 16; d_call: NA
cdr3_nt: TGCGCCAGCAGCCATCCCGGGACAGATACGCAGTATTTT; cdr3_aa: CASSHPGTDTQYF; j_call: TRBJ2-3; clone_size: NA; v_call: TRBV4-1; cdr3_length: 13; d_call: NA
cdr3_nt: TGTGCCAGCAGCCCCCGGCAGGGAGGGATAGCTTTCTTT; cdr3_aa: CASSPRQGGIAFF; j_call: TRBJ1-1; clone_size: few; v_call: TRBV9; cdr3_length: 13; d_call: NA
cdr3_nt: TGTGCCAGCTCACCGAGTGGCAGGGGCGACTATGGCTACACCTTC; cdr3_aa: CASSPSGRGDYGYTF; j_call: TRBJ1-2; clone_size: NA; v_call: TRBV18; cdr3_length: 15; d_call: NA
cdr3_nt: TGCGCCAGCAGCCAAGGGTCCTATCCGCAAGAGACCCAGTACTTC; cdr3_aa: CASSQGSYPQETQYF; j_call: TRBJ2-5; clone_size: NA; v_call: TRBV4-1; cdr3_length: 15; d_call: NA
cdr3_nt: TGTGCCAGTAATTCCGGACAGGGGGTAGATACGCAGTATTTT; cdr3_aa: CASNSGQGVDTQYF; j_call: TRBJ2-3; clone_size: NA; v_call: TRBV19; cdr3_length: 14; d_call: TRBD1
cdr3_nt: TGTGCCAGTAGTATTAGGGAGCGGGGCACAGATACGCAGTATTTT; cdr3_aa: CASSIRERGTDTQYF; j_call: TRBJ2-3; clone_size: NA; v_call: TRBV19; cdr3_length: 15; d_call: NA
cdr3_nt: TGCGCCAGCATGGTTACGGGGAACACTGAAGCTTTCTTT; cdr3_aa: CASMVTGNTEAFF; j_call: TRBJ1-1; clone_size: NA; v_call: TRBV5-1; cdr3_length: 13; d_call: NA
cdr3_nt: TGCGCCAGCAGCCAAGAAGGGGACAGGGTAAATCAGCCCCAGCATTTT; cdr3_aa: CASSQEGDRVNQPQHF; j_call: TRBJ1-5; clone_size: NA; v_call: TRBV4-1; cdr3_length: 16; d_call: TRBD1
cdr3_nt: TGTGCCAGCAGTTCCGACAGATACCAAGAGACCCAGTACTTC; cdr3_aa: CASSSDRYQETQYF; j_call: TRBJ2-5; clone_size: NA; v_call: TRBV6-5; cdr3_length: 14; d_call: NA
cdr3_nt: TGTGCCAGCGGATCCCGGGACAGTAATCAGCCCCAGCATTTT; cdr3_aa: CASGSRDSNQPQHF; j_call: TRBJ1-5; clone_size: NA; v_call: TRBV6-5; cdr3_length: 14; d_call: TRBD1